The rows below give T cell receptor beta chains drawn from one sample of a study of T-cell reconstitution after alpha-beta-depleted transplantation in children. TCRdb itself ran the PCR reads through MiXCR, one entry per CDR3 protein. The sample holds around 380,000 distinct CDR3 sequences, roughly 10% seen once. The sequenced sample was PBMCs from the stem cell graft donor, obtained from the stem cell graft. The receptors here all came from a human donor who donated a stem cell graft to a child with acute myeloid leukemia. CDR3s include the opening cysteine and the closing phenylalanine or tryptophan. The D gene is left open where the match is weak. Where a row states a size, it is once, few, many or the class of an expanded clone; other rows omit it.

d_gene	v_gene	abundance	j_gene	CDR3aa	CDR3nt
.	TRBV7-6	few	TRBJ2-3	CASSLGGIRTDTQYF	TGTGCCAGCAGCTTAGGTGGGATCCGAACAGATACGCAGTATTTT
TRBD2	TRBV27	few	TRBJ2-3	CASSPGLAGGFFFDTDTQYF	TGTGCCAGCAGTCCCGGACTAGCGGGGGGGTTTTTTTTCGACACAGATACGCAGTATTTT
TRBD2	TRBV6-5	.	TRBJ2-7	CASSYSLAGGGEQYF	TGTGCCAGCAGTTACTCACTAGCGGGAGGAGGCGAGCAGTACTTC
TRBD2	TRBV10-3	.	TRBJ2-7	CAIRTSDAYEQYF	TGTGCCATCAGGACTAGCGATGCCTACGAGCAGTACTTC
.	TRBV6-5	.	TRBJ1-4	CASSYDGSGDENLFF	TGTGCCAGCAGTTACGATGGGTCAGGGGATGAAAACCTGTTTTTT
.	TRBV5-6	.	TRBJ2-5	CASSQEQTGTRGTQYF	TGTGCCAGCAGCCAGGAACAGACCGGGACGCGGGGGACCCAGTACTTC
TRBD1	TRBV6-5	.	TRBJ2-1	CASSHGTGYNEQFF	TGTGCCAGCAGTCACGGGACAGGTTACAATGAGCAGTTCTTC
TRBD2	TRBV12-3/TRBV12-4	.	TRBJ2-1	CAFCLGTSGMGTYNEQFF	TGTGCCTTCTGTTTAGGGACTAGCGGGATGGGCACCTACAATGAGCAGTTCTTC
.	TRBV20-1	.	TRBJ1-1	CSARAQVNTEAFF	TGCAGTGCTAGAGCACAGGTGAACACTGAAGCTTTCTTT
.	TRBV19	few	TRBJ1-5	CASSRGQLNQPQHF	TGTGCCAGTAGTCGAGGACAGCTCAATCAGCCCCAGCATTTT
.	TRBV11-3	.	TRBJ2-3	CASSPSASTDTQYF	TGTGCCAGCAGCCCGAGCGCAAGCACAGATACGCAGTATTTT
TRBD2	TRBV6-2/TRBV6-3	few	TRBJ2-2	CASSKRTSGRTGELFF	TGTGCCAGCAGCAAGCGGACTAGCGGGAGAACCGGGGAGCTGTTTTTT
.	TRBV20-1	many	TRBJ2-5	CSARDLTGGAQETQYF	TGCAGTGCTAGAGATCTGACGGGGGGCGCCCAAGAGACCCAGTACTTC
TRBD2	TRBV10-3	few	TRBJ2-2	CAIRSGGENTGELFF	TGTGCCATCAGGAGTGGGGGGGAGAACACCGGGGAGCTGTTTTTT
.	TRBV20-1	.	TRBJ1-2	CSARVPQDLFYGYTF	TGCAGTGCTAGAGTCCCTCAGGATCTTTTCTATGGCTACACCTTC
TRBD1	TRBV28	many	TRBJ2-3	CASSLLGQGTDTQYF	TGTGCCAGCAGTTTACTGGGACAGGGTACAGATACGCAGTATTTT
.	TRBV30	.	TRBJ2-3	CAWRRSIWDTQYF	TGTGCCTGGCGGCGTTCTATATGGGATACGCAGTATTTT
.	TRBV4-3	.	TRBJ2-7	CASSQGGGSYEQYF	TGCGCCAGCAGCCAAGGTGGCGGATCCTACGAGCAGTACTTC
.	TRBV3-1	.	TRBJ1-2	CASSQVGRGYGYTF	TGTGCCAGCAGCCAAGTGGGCAGGGGCTATGGCTACACCTTC
TRBD1	TRBV5-1	few	TRBJ1-1	CASSLGDRAVTEAFF	TGCGCCAGCAGCTTGGGGGACAGGGCGGTCACTGAAGCTTTCTTT
.	TRBV5-1	.	TRBJ1-6	CASGDGLSSYNSPLHF	TGCGCCAGCGGCGACGGTTTGAGCTCCTATAATTCACCCCTCCACTTT
.	TRBV20-1	.	TRBJ2-5	CSARPNRANQETQYF	TGCAGTGCTAGACCCAACCGGGCAAACCAAGAGACCCAGTACTTC
TRBD2	TRBV12-3/TRBV12-4	few	TRBJ2-3	CASIFAGSGGPGTDTQYF	TGTGCCAGCATCTTCGCGGGAAGCGGGGGTCCGGGCACAGATACGCAGTATTTT
TRBD1	TRBV5-1	few	TRBJ1-6	CASSLGGGSTPLHF	TGCGCCAGCAGCTTGGGAGGGGGCAGTACACCCCTCCACTTT
TRBD1	TRBV20-1	.	TRBJ1-2	CSAVTGAGLYGYTF	TGCAGTGCTGTGACAGGGGCCGGACTCTATGGCTACACCTTC
.	TRBV29-1	.	TRBJ1-1	CSVDSRGLNTEAFF	TGCAGCGTCGACTCCAGGGGATTGAACACTGAAGCTTTCTTT
TRBD2	TRBV7-6	few	TRBJ2-1	CASSPGSGLGDNEQFF	TGTGCCAGCAGCCCTGGATCGGGACTAGGTGACAATGAGCAGTTCTTC
.	TRBV30	few	TRBJ1-2	CAWNGQNYGYTF	TGTGCCTGGAACGGACAGAACTATGGCTACACCTTC
TRBD2	TRBV5-1	few	TRBJ2-3	CASSVTSATDTQYF	TGCGCCAGCAGCGTCACTAGCGCCACAGATACGCAGTATTTT
.	TRBV12-3/TRBV12-4	.	TRBJ2-1	CASSPPGPKDEQFF	TGTGCCAGCAGTCCCCCCGGACCGAAGGATGAGCAGTTCTTC
.	TRBV10-3	many	TRBJ2-5	CAISEVSAAGQTQYF	TGTGCCATCAGTGAGGTTTCTGCTGCTGGGCAAACCCAGTACTTC
.	TRBV7-2	few	TRBJ1-6	CASSPRWTQYNSPLHF	TGTGCCAGCAGCCCTAGATGGACACAGTATAATTCACCCCTCCACTTT
TRBD2	TRBV20-1	many	TRBJ2-7	CSAQREAGPPYF	TGCAGTGCTCAGCGGGAGGCGGGCCCCCCGTACTTC
.	TRBV15	.	TRBJ2-2	CATSRSAGVHGELFF	TGTGCCACCAGCAGATCCGCAGGGGTCCACGGGGAGCTGTTTTTT
.	TRBV24-1	.	TRBJ1-2	CATSDNVGYGYTF	TGTGCCACCAGTGACAACGTTGGCTATGGCTACACCTTC
.	TRBV6-1	.	TRBJ1-1	CASSVTNGIEAFF	TGTGCCAGCAGTGTTACAAACGGGATCGAAGCTTTCTTT
.	TRBV20-1	few	TRBJ2-1	CSAREGDNEQFF	TGCAGTGCTAGAGAGGGTGACAATGAGCAGTTCTTC
.	TRBV5-6	.	TRBJ2-2	CASSGRRKGTGELFF	TGTGCCAGCAGTGGAAGGAGGAAGGGCACCGGGGAGCTGTTTTTT
TRBD2	TRBV7-2	many	TRBJ2-1	CASSLRTGGQRYNEQFF	TGTGCCAGCAGCTTACGGACGGGGGGGCAAAGATACAATGAGCAGTTCTTC
.	TRBV14	few	TRBJ2-2	CASSQREQNGELFF	TGTGCCAGCAGCCAGAGGGAGCAAAACGGGGAGCTGTTTTTT
TRBD1	TRBV5-5	many	TRBJ1-5	CASSLLPGQGNQPQHF	TGTGCCAGCAGTCTATTACCTGGACAGGGCAATCAGCCCCAGCATTTT
.	TRBV20-1	many	TRBJ2-7	CSAQVPGGTYEQYF	TGCAGTGCTCAAGTCCCCGGCGGGACCTACGAGCAGTACTTC
.	TRBV12-3/TRBV12-4	few	TRBJ2-1	CASSFRVHEQFF	TGTGCCAGCAGTTTCAGGGTCCATGAGCAGTTCTTC
TRBD1	TRBV10-3	many	TRBJ1-3	CAISESRGRNSGNTIYF	TGTGCCATCAGTGAGTCGAGGGGGCGAAACTCTGGAAACACCATATATTTT
TRBD1	TRBV3-1	few	TRBJ2-2	CASSQWDSLGELFF	TGTGCCAGCAGCCAATGGGACAGCCTCGGGGAGCTGTTTTTT
.	TRBV5-1	.	TRBJ2-1	CASSLAVGEQFF	TGCGCCAGCAGCCTAGCCGTGGGTGAGCAGTTCTTC
TRBD1	TRBV20-1	few	TRBJ1-1	CSAAGQGLSEAFF	TGCAGTGCGGCCGGACAGGGGTTGTCTGAAGCTTTCTTT